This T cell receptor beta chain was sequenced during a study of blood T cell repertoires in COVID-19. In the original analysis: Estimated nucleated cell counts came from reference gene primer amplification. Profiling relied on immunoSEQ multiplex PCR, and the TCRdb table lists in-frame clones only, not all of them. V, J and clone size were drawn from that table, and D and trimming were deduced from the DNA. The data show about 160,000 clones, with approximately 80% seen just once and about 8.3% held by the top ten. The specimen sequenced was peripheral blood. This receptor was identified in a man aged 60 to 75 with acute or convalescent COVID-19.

The CDR3 region has the DNA TGTGCCAGCAGTTCCAGGGGGGAAATAGAATATGGCTACACCTTC. Protein product: CASSSRGEIEYGYTF. The chain employs TRBV28 and TRBJ1-2; 7 nucleotides line up with TRBD1. Losses at the gene ends were 4 bases for V and 5 bases for J; bases not matched to a gene: 10. The V gene's germline CDR1 is MDHEN and CDR2 SYDVKM. CDR3 length: 15 amino acids.